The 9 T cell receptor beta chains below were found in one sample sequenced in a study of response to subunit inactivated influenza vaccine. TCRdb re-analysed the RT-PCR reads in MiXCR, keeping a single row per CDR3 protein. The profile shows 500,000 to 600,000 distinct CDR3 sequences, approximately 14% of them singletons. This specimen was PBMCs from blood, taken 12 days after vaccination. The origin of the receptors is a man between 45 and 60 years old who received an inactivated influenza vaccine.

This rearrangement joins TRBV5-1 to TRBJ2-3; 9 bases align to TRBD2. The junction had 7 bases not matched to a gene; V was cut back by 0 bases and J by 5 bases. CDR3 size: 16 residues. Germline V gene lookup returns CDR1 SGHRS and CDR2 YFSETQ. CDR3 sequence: CASSLGASGEGDTQYF. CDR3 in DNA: TGCGCCAGCAGCTTGGGGGCTAGCGGGGAAGGAGATACGCAGTATTTT.

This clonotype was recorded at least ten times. Here the CDR3 DNA reads TGCAGCGTTGGGGAGGGGATTTCTGAAAAACTGTTTTTT. Translated, it gives CSVGEGISEKLFF. V and J are TRBV29-1 and TRBJ1-4, with D possibly being TRBD1 (5 bases). V gave up 4 bases and J gave up 7 bases, with 13 bases separating them. This CDR3 is built from 13 residues. Germline V CDR1 and CDR2: SQVTM, ANQGSEA.

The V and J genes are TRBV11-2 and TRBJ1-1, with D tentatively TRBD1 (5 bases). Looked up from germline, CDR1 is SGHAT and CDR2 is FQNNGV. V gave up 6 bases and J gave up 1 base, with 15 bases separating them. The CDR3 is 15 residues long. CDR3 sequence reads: CASRGTGTGNTEAFF. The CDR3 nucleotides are TGTGCCAGCAGGGGCACCGGGACGGGGAACACTGAAGCTTTCTTT.

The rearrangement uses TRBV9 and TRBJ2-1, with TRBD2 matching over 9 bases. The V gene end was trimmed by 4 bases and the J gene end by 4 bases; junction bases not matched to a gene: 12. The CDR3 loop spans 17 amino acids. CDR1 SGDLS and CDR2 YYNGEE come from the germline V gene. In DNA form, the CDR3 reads TGTGCCAGCAGCAGCGTTGCGGGAGGGGATCCGTACAATGAGCAGTTCTTC. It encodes CASSSVAGGDPYNEQFF.

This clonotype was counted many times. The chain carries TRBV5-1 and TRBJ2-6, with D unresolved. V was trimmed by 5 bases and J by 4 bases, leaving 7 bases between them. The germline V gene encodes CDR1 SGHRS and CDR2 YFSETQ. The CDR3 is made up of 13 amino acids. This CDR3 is CASREIGANVLTF. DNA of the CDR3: TGCGCCAGCAGGGAAATAGGGGCCAACGTCCTGACTTTC.

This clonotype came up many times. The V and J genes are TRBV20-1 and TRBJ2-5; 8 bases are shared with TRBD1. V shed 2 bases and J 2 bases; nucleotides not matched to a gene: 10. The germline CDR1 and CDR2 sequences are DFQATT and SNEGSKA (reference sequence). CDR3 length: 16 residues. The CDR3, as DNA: TGCAGTGCTAGACCTCAGCAGGGGGCGGTACAAGAGACCCAGTACTTC. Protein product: CSARPQQGAVQETQYF.

The CDR3 spells CASSTTYSPLHF. The CDR3 DNA is TGTGCCAGCAGTACAACCTATTCACCCCTCCACTTT. The rearrangement joins TRBV7-9 to TRBJ1-6; D remains unclear. The CDR3 spans 12 residues. CDR1 SEHNR and CDR2 FQNEAQ come from the germline V gene (reference sequence). Trimming shortened V by 6 bases and J by 8 bases, and 8 bases separated the two germline ends.

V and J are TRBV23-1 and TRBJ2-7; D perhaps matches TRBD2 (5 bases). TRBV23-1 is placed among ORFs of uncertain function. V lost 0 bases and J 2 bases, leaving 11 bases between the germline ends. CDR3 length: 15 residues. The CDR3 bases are TGCGCCAGCAGTCAATCTAGGAGGATCCCCTACGAGCAGTACTTC. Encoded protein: CASSQSRRIPYEQYF.

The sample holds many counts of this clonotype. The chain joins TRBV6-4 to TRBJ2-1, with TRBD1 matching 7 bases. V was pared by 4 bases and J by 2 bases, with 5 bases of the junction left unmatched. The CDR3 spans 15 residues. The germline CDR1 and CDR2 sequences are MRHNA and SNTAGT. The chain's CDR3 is CASSVGGSPYNEQFF. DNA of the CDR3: TGTGCCAGCAGTGTAGGGGGCTCCCCCTACAATGAGCAGTTCTTC.